This T cell receptor beta chain was sequenced in a study of shared clonotypes between healthy human individuals. The germline gives CDR1 SEHNR, CDR2 FQNEAQ (reference sequence). The length of the CDR3 is 14 residues. V gave up 1 base and J gave up 1 base, with 7 bases separating them. Using immunoSEQ multiplex PCR, the repertoire was profiled, and TCRdb retains in-frame clones only, with some absent. Here the sample spans 1.4 million or so clones, 98% to 99% being singletons. The sequenced material came from naive CD4+ T cells sorted from blood. Subset reported: CD45RA+ positively selected. This rearrangement joins TRBV7-9 to TRBJ2-5; no definite D call. This clonotype was sampled from a man in his thirties or forties in good health. The CDR3 spells CASSLDRSQETQYF. The CDR3 DNA reads as TGTGCCAGCAGCTTAGATCGGAGCCAAGAGACCCAGTACTTC.